The 20 T cell receptor beta chains in this list originate from one sample, sequenced in a study of blood T cell repertoires in COVID-19. Only in-frame clones appear in the TCRdb table, and some are missing; sequencing was by immunoSEQ multiplex PCR. The sample gives about 46,000 clones, 75% to 90% of which show up once; over 7% is in the top ten. The source material was peripheral blood. Every receptor here comes from a man in his sixties with active COVID-19.

J is TRBJ2-6 and V is TRBV9, with a weak D call TRBD1 (6 bases). The CDR3 spans 16 residues. V lost 4 bases and J 0 bases, leaving 11 bases between the germline ends. The V gene's germline CDR1 is SGDLS and CDR2 YYNGEE. The DNA for the CDR3 is TGTGCCAGCAGCACGGACAGATACTCTGGGGCCAACGTCCTGACTTTC. Translated, it gives CASSTDRYSGANVLTF.

A word on this clone: A read error is likely, as this CDR3 ends without the conserved phenylalanine or tryptophan. Because the CDR3's place on the DNA is in doubt, the DNA is left out and the CDR3 is given as listed by TCRdb. This chain connects TRBV3-1 (or the pseudogene TRBV3-2) to TRBJ1-4; TRBD1 was called by the table and not checked on the DNA. The CDR3 numbers 10 amino acids, ends counted. The germline CDR1 and CDR2 sequences are LGHDT and YNNKEL (reference sequence). CDR3 sequence: CASSQRRDRD.

This clone showed up just a few times. The chain employs TRBV7-2 and TRBJ2-2, with 15 bases that match TRBD2. The CDR3 has 21 amino acids. CDR1 and CDR2 (germline): SGHTA, FQGNSA. V was clipped by 0 bases and J by 7 bases; unmatched bases: 15. The CDR3: CASSLAFLGGGTSGRIGELFF. The CDR3 DNA reads as TGTGCCAGCAGCTTAGCTTTTTTAGGAGGGGGGACTAGCGGGAGGATCGGGGAGCTGTTTTTT.

The V and J genes are TRBV7-9 and TRBJ2-7, with TRBD2 identical over 10 bases. Trimming at V came to 2 bases and at J to 5 bases, leaving 9 bases not matched to a gene. Germline lookup yields CDR1 SEHNR and CDR2 FQNEAQ (reference sequence). CDR3 length: 16 amino acids. CDR3 DNA sequence: TGTGCCAGCAGCTTACCGCGGCTAGCGGGAGCGGACGAGCAGTACTTC. Translated: CASSLPRLAGADEQYF.

This chain links TRBV28 with TRBJ2-7, with D perhaps matching TRBD1 (5 bases). This CDR3 has 14 residues. V lost 7 bases and J 3 bases, leaving 16 bases between the germline ends. The germline V gene has CDR1 MDHEN and CDR2 SYDVKM. DNA for the CDR3: TGTGCCAGCAATCCAGCCAGGGTCAGCTACGAGCAGTACTTC. Its protein product is CASNPARVSYEQYF.

This chain connects TRBV13 to TRBJ2-4; weak D call: TRBD2 (6 bases). Germline assignment: CDR1 PRHDT and CDR2 FYEKMQ (reference sequence). The CDR3 is 18 residues long. With 5 bases removed from V and 0 bases from J, the gap between germline ends came to 20 bases. CDR3 sequence (DNA): TGTGCCAGCAGCAGACTTCGGGGGACCGACCTAGCCAAAAACATTCAGTACTTC. It specifies CASSRLRGTDLAKNIQYF.

This chain uses TRBV30 with TRBJ2-5; TRBD2 agrees at 7 bases. The J segment lost 5 bases and the V segment lost 2 bases, leaving 5 bases of the junction unmatched. In germline, CDR1 is GTSNPN, CDR2 SVGIG (reference sequence). This CDR3 is 13 amino acids long. Here the CDR3 reads CAWSPAGEETQYF. CDR3 coding DNA: TGTGCCTGGAGTCCGGCGGGGGAGGAGACCCAGTACTTC.

The chain links TRBV24-1 to TRBJ2-3; TRBD1 aligns across 8 bases. Germline V CDR1 and CDR2: KGHDR, SFDVKD. Unmatched junction bases numbered 6, after V lost 1 base and J lost 1 base. The CDR3 runs 17 residues. CDR3 bases: TGTGCCACCAGTGATTTCCCTTTGACAGGGGGCACAGATACGCAGTATTTT. Encoded protein: CATSDFPLTGGTDTQYF.

J is TRBJ1-1 and V is TRBV19; the D gene is possibly TRBD1 (6 bases). Germline V gives CDR1 LNHDA, CDR2 SQIVND (reference sequence). This CDR3 has 15 residues. V was shortened by 6 bases and J by 1 base, with 15 bases between the two germline ends. CDR3 nucleotide sequence: TGTGCCAGTAGAAACCAGTCACAGGGGAACACTGAAGCTTTCTTT. It yields the protein CASRNQSQGNTEAFF.

The chain is built from TRBV28 and TRBJ1-5; 7 nucleotides line up with TRBD1. CDR1 and CDR2 (germline): MDHEN, SYDVKM. V was clipped by 1 base and J by 4 bases; unmatched bases: 13. The CDR3 covers 18 residues. Written as DNA, the CDR3 is TGTGCCAGCAGTTTATATTCATACAGGGGATACTTTAATCAGCCCCAGCATTTT. This encodes CASSLYSYRGYFNQPQHF.

V and J are TRBV7-7 and TRBJ2-5, with 9 bases fitting TRBD2. J gave up 4 bases and V 5 bases, and 11 bases lay outside the gene matches. The germline gives CDR1 SSHAT, CDR2 FNYEAQ (reference sequence). The length of the CDR3 is 16 residues. Here the CDR3 reads CASSQSWGRGGETQYF. The CDR3 DNA sequence: TGTGCCAGCAGCCAGAGCTGGGGGCGGGGGGGAGAGACCCAGTACTTC.

V and J are TRBV4-3 and TRBJ2-3; 7 nucleotides align to TRBD1. Looked up from germline, CDR1 is LGHNA and CDR2 is YSLEER. The CDR3 has 15 residues. Trimming cost V 4 bases and J 2 bases; bases outside gene matches: 6. CDR3 amino acids: CASSPGQVLTDTQYF. In DNA form, the CDR3 reads TGCGCCAGCAGCCCCGGACAGGTTCTCACAGATACGCAGTATTTT.

This clone occurred many times. The chain carries TRBV23-1 and TRBJ1-1, with D perhaps matching TRBD1 (6 bases). TRBV23-1 is an open reading frame whose function is uncertain. CDR3 length: 17 residues. Deletions cut 2 bases from V and 2 bases from J, with 18 bases between. CDR3 region: CASSQERGGPNNTEAFF. The CDR3 region has the DNA TGCGCCAGCAGTCAAGAGCGGGGGGGCCCGAATAACACTGAAGCTTTCTTT.

The rearrangement uses TRBV5-5 and TRBJ1-2; 8 bases are shared with TRBD1. The trim removed 4 bases at V and 11 bases at J, leaving 13 bases unmatched. The CDR3 covers 14 residues. Looked up from germline, CDR1 is SGHKS and CDR2 is YYEKEE (reference sequence). This CDR3 reads CASSDLRPGGDYTF. CDR3 in DNA: TGTGCCAGCAGCGATCTCCGCCCAGGGGGCGATTACACCTTC. Supplemented by reference TRBV5-5 and TRBJ1-2, the full variable domain reads DAGVTQSPTHLIKTRGQQVTLRCSPISGHKSVSWYQQVLGQGPQFIFQYYEKEERGRGNFPDRFSARQFPNYSSELNVNALLLGDSALYLCASSDLRPGGDYTFGSGTRLTVV.

The rearrangement joins TRBV3-1 (or the pseudogene TRBV3-2) to TRBJ1-6; D perhaps matches TRBD1 (6 bases). The length of the CDR3 is 17 residues. Germline V CDR1 and CDR2: LGHDT, YNNKEL (reference sequence). Trimming took 1 base from V and 6 from J, leaving 16 bases between them. The CDR3 coding sequence is TGTGCCAGCAGCCAAGGGTGGGGGGGCCCCCTTAATTCACCCCTCCACTTT. Translated, it gives CASSQGWGGPLNSPLHF.

The CDR3 loop is CASSLGRDRVQHF. The DNA for the CDR3 is TGTGCCAGCAGTTTGGGGCGGGACAGAGTCCAGCATTTT. The V and J genes are TRBV27 and TRBJ1-5; 7 bases align to TRBD1. CDR1 and CDR2 from the germline V gene are MNHEY and SMNVEV (reference sequence). The CDR3 sequence is 13 residues long. V trimming: 3 bases; J trimming: 12 bases; junction bases outside the gene matches: 8.

The J gene is TRBJ1-1, the V gene TRBV29-1; TRBD1 matches 8 bases. Looked up from germline, CDR1 is SQVTM and CDR2 is ANQGSEA. The length of the CDR3 is 14 residues. The J segment lost 9 bases and the V segment lost 5 bases, leaving 14 bases of the junction unmatched. Written as DNA, the CDR3 is TGCAGCGTTACTCATCAAGACAGGGGATCCCAAGCTTTCTTT. Encoded protein: CSVTHQDRGSQAFF.

This clone was counted only a few times. The rearrangement joins TRBV5-1 to TRBJ1-6; D is perhaps TRBD1 (5 bases). The CDR3 loop spans 14 amino acids. V lost 5 bases and J lost 7, with 13 bases in between. The germline V gene encodes CDR1 SGHRS and CDR2 YFSETQ. The CDR3 here is CASSLRGENSPLHF. The DNA of the CDR3 is TGCGCCAGCAGTTTGAGGGGTGAGAATTCACCCCTCCACTTT.

The chain links TRBV7-8 to TRBJ2-7; D is uncertain. The CDR3 spans 13 residues. V was pared by 1 base and J by 2 bases, with 6 bases between. Germline CDR1 SGHVS, CDR2 FQNEAQ. In DNA form, the CDR3 reads TGTGCCAGCAGCTTAGTGGCGGCCTACGAGCAGTACTTC. It yields the protein CASSLVAAYEQYF.

The chain uses TRBV5-1 and TRBJ2-5, with TRBD2 as a possible D gene (5 bases). Germline V gene lookup returns CDR1 SGHRS and CDR2 YFSETQ. V was cut by 0 bases and J by 5 bases, with 14 bases left in between. The CDR3 contains 15 residues. In DNA form, the CDR3 reads TGCGCCAGCAGCTTGGAACGGGGATTTGATGAGACCCAGTACTTC. Encoded protein: CASSLERGFDETQYF.